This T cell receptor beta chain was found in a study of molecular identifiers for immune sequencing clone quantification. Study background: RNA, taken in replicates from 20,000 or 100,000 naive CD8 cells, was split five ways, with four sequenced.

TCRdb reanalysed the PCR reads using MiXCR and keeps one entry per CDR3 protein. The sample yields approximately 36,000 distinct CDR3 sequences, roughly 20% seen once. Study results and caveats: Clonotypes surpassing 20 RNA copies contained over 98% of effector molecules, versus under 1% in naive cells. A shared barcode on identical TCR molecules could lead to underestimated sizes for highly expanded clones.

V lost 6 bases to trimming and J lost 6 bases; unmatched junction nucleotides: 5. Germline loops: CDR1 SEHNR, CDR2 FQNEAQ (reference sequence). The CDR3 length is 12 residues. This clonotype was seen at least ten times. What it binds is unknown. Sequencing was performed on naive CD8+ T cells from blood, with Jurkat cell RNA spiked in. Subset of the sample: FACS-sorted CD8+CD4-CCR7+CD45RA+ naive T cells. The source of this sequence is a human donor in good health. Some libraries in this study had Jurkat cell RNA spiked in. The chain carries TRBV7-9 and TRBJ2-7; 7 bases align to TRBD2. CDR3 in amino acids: CASSGLGGEQYF. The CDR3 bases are TGTGCCAGCAGTGGACTAGGCGGCGAGCAGTACTTC.